These 24 T cell receptor beta chains were all obtained from the same sample, sequenced in a study of beta chain features in type 1 diabetes. Expressed TCRB transcripts got sequenced, as all isolated RNA was reverse transcribed. Only in-frame clones appear in the TCRdb table, and some are missing; sequencing was by immunoSEQ multiplex PCR. This table holds about 300,000 clones, approximately 8.1% found once. The material sequenced was central memory CD4+ T cells from blood. The source of these receptors is a young woman in good health.

This chain connects TRBV5-6 to TRBJ2-1; D might be TRBD2 (6 bases). The CDR3 is made up of 16 amino acids. Trimming shortened V by 5 bases and J by 2 bases, and 17 bases separated the two germline ends. In germline, CDR1 is SGHDT, CDR2 YYEEEE. The chain's CDR3 is CASSLPSRGTYNEQFF. CDR3 bases: TGTGCCAGCAGTCTCCCATCCCGGGGGACCTACAATGAGCAGTTCTTC.

J is TRBJ1-5 and V is TRBV7-2, with a tentative D call TRBD1 (6 bases). The CDR3 extends over 14 amino acids. Trimming removed 5 bases from V and 3 bases from J, with 11 bases in between. Looked up from germline, CDR1 is SGHTA and CDR2 is FQGNSA. The CDR3 DNA follows: TGTGCCAGCAGCGCAGGGGCCCACAATCAGCCCCAGCATTTT. As protein: CASSAGAHNQPQHF.

This chain connects TRBV6-5 to TRBJ2-2, with a weak D call TRBD1 (5 bases). V shed 2 bases and J shed 1 base, with 11 bases lying between them. Germline CDR1 is MNHEY and CDR2 is SVGAGI. This CDR3 contains 16 residues. The CDR3 loop reads CASSYKTVGNTGELFF. The DNA for the CDR3 is TGTGCCAGCAGTTACAAGACAGTTGGGAACACCGGGGAGCTGTTTTTT.

This clone was observed a handful of times. The CDR3 sequence is CASSQPGTVNTEAFF. The CDR3 coding sequence is TGCGCCAGCAGCCAGCCCGGGACAGTGAACACTGAAGCTTTCTTT. The J gene is TRBJ1-1, the V gene TRBV4-1; 7 bases match TRBD1. V was pared by 3 bases and J by 0 bases, with 4 bases of the junction left unmatched. Germline V lookup: CDR1 MGHRA, CDR2 YSYEKL. CDR3 length: 15 amino acids.

V and J are TRBV7-2 and TRBJ2-3, with no clear D. Deletions cut 0 bases from V and 2 bases from J, with 6 bases between. The germline V gene encodes CDR1 SGHTA and CDR2 FQGNSA. The CDR3 has 14 residues. The CDR3 DNA follows: TGTGCCAGCAGCTTAGCGAGGAACACAGATACGCAGTATTTT. Translation: CASSLARNTDTQYF.

This clone has only a few counts. The chain recombines TRBV9 with TRBJ1-4; 7 bases are shared with TRBD1. This CDR3 region has 16 residues. The V segment lost 4 bases and the J segment 8 bases; nucleotides outside the gene matches: 14. Germline CDR1 reads SGDLS; CDR2 reads YYNGEE. CDR3 residues: CASSPTRGGPGEKLFF. The DNA for the CDR3 is TGTGCCAGCAGCCCCACCCGAGGGGGCCCGGGGGAAAAACTGTTTTTT.

There are a few counts of this clone. The chain recombines TRBV6-1 with TRBJ2-7; the match to TRBD2 covers 10 bases. The CDR3 has 13 amino acids. The germline V gene encodes CDR1 MNHNS and CDR2 SASEGT. V trimming: 8 bases; J trimming: 5 bases; junction bases outside the gene matches: 6. The CDR3 region is CASRLAGDHEQYF. CDR3 DNA sequence: TGTGCCAGCCGGCTAGCGGGAGACCACGAGCAGTACTTC.

In this sample, this clone turned up a few times. The V gene is TRBV5-1, the J gene TRBJ2-7; D might be TRBD1 (6 bases). The CDR3 is 13 amino acids. V lost 3 bases, J lost 3 bases, and 10 bases lay in between. In germline, CDR1 is SGHRS, CDR2 YFSETQ. In DNA form, the CDR3 reads TGCGCCAGCAGCTACCCAGGGGACTACGAGCAGTACTTC. As protein: CASSYPGDYEQYF. Full variable domain (outside the CDR3, taken from reference TRBV5-1 and TRBJ2-7): KAGVTQTPRYLIKTRGQQVTLSCSPISGHRSVSWYQQTPGQGLQFLFEYFSETQRNKGNFPGRFSGRQFSNSRSEMNVSTLELGDSALYLCASSYPGDYEQYFGPGTRLTVT.

This clone showed up just a few times. J is TRBJ2-5 and V is TRBV5-1; the D is unclear. The V end was cut by 0 bases, the J end by 5 bases, with 14 bases between. The CDR3 length is 15 residues. Germline V gene sequence: CDR1 SGHRS, CDR2 YFSETQ. CDR3 in DNA: TGCGCCAGCAGCTTGGGGACCCTGGAAAGGGAGACCCAGTACTTC. The encoded protein is CASSLGTLERETQYF. Combining the CDR3 with reference TRBV5-1 and TRBJ2-5 gives the whole variable domain KAGVTQTPRYLIKTRGQQVTLSCSPISGHRSVSWYQQTPGQGLQFLFEYFSETQRNKGNFPGRFSGRQFSNSRSEMNVSTLELGDSALYLCASSLGTLERETQYFGPGTRLLVL.

This clone was found a few times. This chain connects TRBV4-2 to TRBJ2-3; D is perhaps TRBD2 (5 bases). CDR1 LGHNA and CDR2 YNFKEQ come from the germline V gene. The CDR3 is made up of 17 amino acids. The V gene lost 1 base and the J gene lost 8 bases, with 22 bases spanning the gap. The CDR3 DNA sequence: TGTGCCAGCAGCCAAGGTGGGGTCTTGGCGGGCCCAGGTACGCAGTATTTT. It is translated as CASSQGGVLAGPGTQYF.

The chain joins TRBV10-3 to TRBJ2-7; tentative D call: TRBD1 (6 bases). With 6 bases removed from V and 4 bases from J, the gap between germline ends came to 13 bases. The CDR3 runs 13 residues. Per germline, CDR1 ENHRY and CDR2 SYGVKD. The DNA for the CDR3 is TGTGCCATCAGCCCAGAACAGGGATACGAGCAGTACGTC. The encoded protein is CAISPEQGYEQYV.

This clone was seen repeatedly, ten times or more. The same CDR3 arises from other DNA sequences in this sample as well. This rearrangement joins TRBV7-2 to TRBJ1-5; TRBD1 matches at 7 bases. Germline V gene lookup returns CDR1 SGHTA and CDR2 FQGNSA. This CDR3 has 15 amino acids. Trimming removed 1 base from V and 4 bases from J; junction bases left unmatched: 4. The CDR3 protein is CASSLGGQPNQPQHF. CDR3 sequence (DNA): TGTGCCAGCAGCTTAGGGGGACAGCCTAATCAGCCCCAGCATTTT.

The chain has TRBV5-1 and TRBJ2-7, with TRBD1 matching 9 bases. Trimming cost V 4 bases and J 6 bases; bases outside gene matches: 11. Per germline, CDR1 SGHRS and CDR2 YFSETQ. This CDR3 contains 15 residues. CDR3: CASSPAGQGLREQYF. The CDR3 region has the DNA TGCGCCAGCAGCCCGGCGGGACAGGGCCTACGCGAGCAGTACTTC.

This clone appeared a few times. The gene calls are TRBV6-5 and TRBJ2-1; 7 nucleotides line up with TRBD2. Per the germline V gene, CDR1 is MNHEY and CDR2 is SVGAGI. The CDR3 length is 14 residues. V dropped 8 bases and J dropped 4; count of bases not matched to a gene: 8. As DNA, the CDR3 is TGTGCCAGCCGTGGGCTAGCGGTTTACAATGAGCAGTTCTTC. Its translation: CASRGLAVYNEQFF.

The rearrangement links TRBV30 to TRBJ2-3; D remains unclear. Trimming shortened V by 0 bases and J by 2 bases, and 9 bases separated the two germline ends. The V gene's germline CDR1 is GTSNPN and CDR2 SVGIG (reference sequence). The CDR3 contains 14 residues. In DNA form, the CDR3 reads TGTGCCTGGAGTGTATCCCCGAACACAGATACGCAGTATTTT. It is translated as CAWSVSPNTDTQYF.

This clone occurred a few times. The conserved closing phenylalanine or tryptophan is absent in this CDR3, likely reflecting a read error. The DNA is omitted, as the CDR3 cannot be located on it reliably, and the CDR3 follows TCRdb's listing. The chain carries TRBV2 and TRBJ2-7; the table's D call, TRBD2, was not checked against the DNA. Germline CDR1 SNHLY, CDR2 FYNNEI. The CDR3 adds up to 12 amino acids, both ends counted. The CDR3 sequence is CASRAGYLAGAL.

This clone was recorded a few times. A far larger clone is off by one base, so a read error is likely. The chain recombines TRBV30 with TRBJ2-5; 10 bases match TRBD1. Germline V gene sequence: CDR1 GTSNPN, CDR2 SVGIG (reference sequence). V dropped 1 base and J dropped 12; count of bases not matched to a gene: 17. This CDR3 is 16 amino acids long. Written as DNA, the CDR3 is TGTGCCTGGAGTGCTCAGTTCCCGGGACAGGGGTCGGTGGAGTACTTC. Encoded protein: CAWSAQFPGQGSVEYF.

This clone occurred a few times. The CDR3 loop is CASSPLQGKNTEAFF. The CDR3 bases are TGTGCCAGCTCACCATTACAGGGGAAGAACACTGAAGCTTTCTTT. The rearrangement joins TRBV18 to TRBJ1-1; 7 bases match TRBD1. V shed 2 bases, J shed 1 base, and the junction held 4 bases outside the gene matches. The CDR3 runs 15 residues. Germline lookup yields CDR1 KGHSH and CDR2 LQKENI.

This clone was detected many times. The rearrangement links TRBV7-9 to TRBJ2-5; possible D gene TRBD1, 6 bases. Germline V gene data show CDR1 as SEHNR and CDR2 as FQNEAQ (reference sequence). The length of the CDR3 is 14 residues. Deletions cut 3 bases from V and 4 bases from J, with 12 bases between. CDR3 coding DNA: TGTGCCAGCAGCTTTTCCTTGGGGGCAGAGACCCAGTACTTC. As protein: CASSFSLGAETQYF.

This clone has only a few counts. The junction departs from germline at one end; a sequencing error may be responsible. This sequence joins TRBV7-7 and TRBJ2-3; tentatively, D is TRBD1 or TRBD2 (5 bases each). The CDR3 totals 13 residues. CDR1 and CDR2 (germline): SSHAT, FNYEAQ (reference sequence). The CDR3 protein is CASSPRGPDTQYF. CDR3 nucleotides: TGTGCTAGCAGCCCCCGGGGCCCAGATACGCAGTATTTT.

The CDR3 bases are TGTGCCAGCAGCCATGGACAGTCCTACGAGCAGTACGTC. The encoded protein is CASSHGQSYEQYV. The rearrangement links TRBV11-2 to TRBJ2-7; a possible D gene is TRBD1 (6 bases). The germline V gene encodes CDR1 SGHAT and CDR2 FQNNGV. The CDR3 length is 13 residues. The V and J ends lost 5 bases and 1 base respectively, with 9 bases between them.

The chain is built from TRBV11-3 and TRBJ2-5, with 10 bases lining up with TRBD1. CDR1 is SGHNT, CDR2 YENEEA, per germline. The CDR3 covers 15 residues. Trimming at V came to 1 base and at J to 4 bases, leaving 3 bases not matched to a gene. The CDR3 reads CASSLGDRGRETQYF. The CDR3 DNA reads TGTGCCAGCAGCTTAGGTGACAGGGGGCGAGAGACCCAGTACTTC.

This clone was observed a handful of times. The gene calls are TRBV7-8 and TRBJ2-5; possibly TRBD1 for D (5 bases). The CDR3 is 14 amino acids. Germline CDR1 is SGHVS and CDR2 is FQNEAQ. Trimming removed 7 bases at V and 4 bases at J, with 16 bases between. CDR3 loop: CASTVNSRVETQYF. The CDR3 bases are TGTGCCAGCACCGTGAACAGCAGGGTAGAGACCCAGTACTTC.

The chain employs TRBV18 and TRBJ2-1; tentative D call: TRBD1 (6 bases). Germline V lookup: CDR1 KGHSH, CDR2 LQKENI. Between the trimmed V and J ends, which lost 3 bases and 4 bases, there was a span of 13 bases. The CDR3 sequence is 15 residues long. The CDR3: CASSPLQGPYNEQFF. For the CDR3, the DNA is TGTGCCAGCTCACCCTTACAGGGCCCTTACAATGAGCAGTTCTTC. Full variable domain (missing parts from reference TRBV18 and TRBJ2-1): NAGVMQNPRHLVRRRGQEARLRCSPMKGHSHVYWYRQLPEEGLKFMVYLQKENIIDESGMPKERFSAEFPKEGPSILRIQQVVRGDSAAYFCASSPLQGPYNEQFFGPGTRLTVL.